Presented here are 18 T cell receptor beta chains from one specimen sequenced in a study of Tregs in tolerant kidney transplant recipients (dated by TCRdb to about 2019). The time point label, as the study defines it: blood sample drawn before combined kidney and bone marrow transplant. Library prep was done by the immunoSEQ multiplex PCR assay. Not all clones reach the TCRdb copy of this immuneACCESS table, which keeps in-frame sequences only. Checked studies attribute under half of the gap to unresolved V genes and leave the rest unexplained. The sample includes about 66,000 clones, with more than 90% observed a single time. The ten largest account for 9.5% to 12% of the sample. Specimen: CD8+ T cells from blood, collected before the transplant. The origin of the receptors is a human donor who received a combined kidney and bone marrow transplant.

The chain employs TRBV4-3 and TRBJ2-7; a weak D match, TRBD1 (6 bases). The V gene lost 5 bases and the J gene lost 4 bases, with 18 bases spanning the gap. CDR1 is LGHNA and CDR2 is YSLEER in the germline V gene. The length of the CDR3 is 15 residues. This chain's CDR3 is CASSEGEGESYEQYF. The CDR3 region has the DNA TGCGCCAGCAGCGAAGGAGAGGGGGAAAGTTACGAGCAGTACTTC.

The J gene is TRBJ2-3, the V gene TRBV28, with TRBD2 matching over 11 bases. This CDR3 spans 16 amino acids. The V and J ends lost 2 bases and 8 bases, in that order; junction bases with no gene match: 9. Germline lookup yields CDR1 MDHEN and CDR2 SYDVKM. DNA for the CDR3: TGTGCCAGCAGTTTAGTTCTAGCGGGGGGCCAGGGTACGCAGTATTTT. Translation gives CASSLVLAGGQGTQYF.

V is TRBV7-9 and J is TRBJ2-7; a weak D match, TRBD2 (6 bases). The germline V gene encodes CDR1 SEHNR and CDR2 FQNEAQ (reference sequence). Trimming cost V 2 bases and J 0 bases, with 11 bases left between them. The CDR3 sequence is 15 residues long. Written as DNA, the CDR3 is TGTGCCAGCAGCTTAATCCGGGAGATCTCCTACGAGCAGTACTTC. Its protein is CASSLIREISYEQYF.

The V and J genes are TRBV7-8 and TRBJ2-1; D is uncertain. Germline V gene data show CDR1 as SGHVS and CDR2 as FQNEAQ. Trimming took 2 bases from V and 4 from J, leaving 9 bases between them. CDR3 length: 14 amino acids. The CDR3 coding sequence is TGTGCCAGCAGCTTATACCCTAGTTACAATGAGCAGTTCTTC. Amino acid sequence: CASSLYPSYNEQFF.

About this clone: Other DNA sequences in the sample encode the same CDR3. The gene calls are TRBV9 and TRBJ2-2; TRBD2 is a possible D gene (6 bases). Germline lookup yields CDR1 SGDLS and CDR2 YYNGEE. Trimming removed 2 bases from V and 1 base from J, with 6 bases in between. The length of the CDR3 is 14 residues. The CDR3 reads CASSVGGNTGELFF. The CDR3 nucleotides are TGTGCCAGCAGCGTCGGGGGGAACACCGGGGAGCTGTTTTTT.

This clone was observed once. This sequence joins TRBV19 and TRBJ2-1; D unresolved. The CDR3 length is 13 residues. The germline gives CDR1 LNHDA, CDR2 SQIVND (reference sequence). Trimming cost V 5 bases and J 4 bases, with 9 bases left between them. The CDR3: CASSPSNYNEQFF. DNA of the CDR3: TGTGCCAGTAGTCCCTCTAATTACAATGAGCAGTTCTTC.

This rearrangement joins TRBV4-3 to TRBJ1-2; D remains ambiguous. Germline loops: CDR1 LGHNA, CDR2 YSLEER. Trimming cost V 4 bases and J 4 bases, with 19 bases left between them. The CDR3 length is 16 residues. The DNA for the CDR3 is TGCGCCAGCAGCCCAGCGCCCCTAAGAGGAGGCTATGGCTACACCTTC. It translates to CASSPAPLRGGYGYTF.

V usage is TRBV7-9 and J usage is TRBJ2-7; D remains unclear. This CDR3 contains 14 residues. Trimming removed 5 bases at V and 0 bases at J, with 11 bases between. The germline CDR1 and CDR2 sequences are SEHNR and FQNEAQ (reference sequence). CDR3 region: CASSPRTYSYEQYF. CDR3 coding DNA: TGTGCCAGCAGCCCAAGAACTTACTCCTACGAGCAGTACTTC.

The chain combines TRBV4-1 with TRBJ1-1; D not resolved. This CDR3 is 16 amino acids long. The V end was cut by 1 base, the J end by 0 bases, with 12 bases between. Per germline, CDR1 MGHRA and CDR2 YSYEKL. The CDR3 is CASSQGPQMVNTEAFF. CDR3 DNA: TGCGCCAGCAGCCAAGGCCCCCAGATGGTGAACACTGAAGCTTTCTTT.

The rearrangement links TRBV4-3 to TRBJ2-1; perhaps TRBD1 as D (6 bases). Looked up from germline, CDR1 is LGHNA and CDR2 is YSLEER. The CDR3 is 16 amino acids. V dropped 0 bases and J dropped 4 bases, with 13 bases sitting between them. The CDR3 loop reads CASSQDRSGAYNEQFF. CDR3 in DNA: TGCGCCAGCAGCCAAGATCGTTCAGGGGCGTACAATGAGCAGTTCTTC.

The chain combines TRBV4-3 with TRBJ1-3; D perhaps matches TRBD1 (5 bases). The CDR3 runs 15 residues. Germline assignment: CDR1 LGHNA and CDR2 YSLEER. V was trimmed by 3 bases and J by 0 bases, leaving 9 bases between them. The CDR3 nucleotides read TGCGCCAGCAGCCAGACAGAGACCTCTGGAAACACCATATATTTT. Its translation: CASSQTETSGNTIYF.

This clone was found once. The chain employs TRBV30 and TRBJ1-1; D ambiguous. V dropped 0 bases and J dropped 7 bases, with 6 bases sitting between them. Germline V gene data show CDR1 as GTSNPN and CDR2 as SVGIG (reference sequence). The CDR3 loop spans 11 amino acids. The CDR3 coding sequence is TGTGCCTGGAGTGTAGGGAGTGAAGCTTTCTTT. Translating gives CAWSVGSEAFF.

This chain joins TRBV5-6 and TRBJ1-5, with 7 bases identical to TRBD1. The V and J ends lost 4 bases and 4 bases, in that order; junction bases with no gene match: 8. Germline loops: CDR1 SGHDT, CDR2 YYEEEE. The CDR3 sequence is 15 residues long. The CDR3 coding sequence is TGTGCCAGCAGCCTGGGGGCGACAGGGAATCAGCCCCAGCATTTT. Translation gives CASSLGATGNQPQHF.

V and J are TRBV9 and TRBJ1-1, with a tentative D call TRBD1 (5 bases). This CDR3 region has 12 residues. Germline lookup yields CDR1 SGDLS and CDR2 YYNGEE. V dropped 4 bases and J dropped 8 bases, with 12 bases sitting between them. CDR3 DNA: TGTGCCAGCAGCACGCAGGGATTCGAAGCTTTCTTT. This encodes CASSTQGFEAFF.

The chain combines TRBV9 with TRBJ1-2; TRBD1 matches at 11 bases. Germline CDR1 and CDR2: SGDLS and YYNGEE. CDR3 length: 13 amino acids. J gave up 8 bases and V 3 bases, and 3 bases lay outside the gene matches. DNA for the CDR3: TGTGCCAGCAGCGCCGGACAGGGGGCCGGCTACACCTTC. As protein: CASSAGQGAGYTF. The variable domain in full, with the rest retrieved from reference TRBV9 and TRBJ1-2, is DSGVTQTPKHLITATGQRVTLRCSPRSGDLSVYWYQQSLDQGLQFLIQYYNGEERAKGNILERFSAQQFPDLHSELNLSSLELGDSALYFCASSAGQGAGYTFGSGTRLTVV.

The chain couples TRBV27 to TRBJ2-7; 7 bases line up with TRBD1. The germline V gene encodes CDR1 MNHEY and CDR2 SMNVEV (reference sequence). Losses at the gene ends were 3 bases for V and 3 bases for J; bases not matched to a gene: 11. CDR3 length equals 16 residues. CDR3 bases: TGTGCCAGCAGTTTGGCCTGGTCGACAGGGCACTACGAGCAGTACTTC. Its translation: CASSLAWSTGHYEQYF.

The chain combines TRBV11-3 with TRBJ2-1, with D perhaps matching TRBD2 (6 bases). Germline V gene data show CDR1 as SGHNT and CDR2 as YENEEA. The V gene lost 1 base and the J gene lost 9 bases, with 13 bases spanning the gap. The CDR3 spans 14 residues. CDR3 DNA sequence: TGTGCCAGCAGCTTAGGGACTACCCTAAGTGAGCAGTTCTTC. Translated, it gives CASSLGTTLSEQFF.

The chain is built from TRBV5-5 and TRBJ2-7; D is unresolved. Germline-derived CDR1 and CDR2 are SGHKS and YYEKEE (reference sequence). V was pared by 4 bases and J by 3 bases, with 17 bases between. CDR3 size: 15 residues. CDR3 loop: CASSPEPGLDYEQYF. The CDR3 region has the DNA TGTGCCAGCAGCCCGGAGCCTGGTCTAGACTACGAGCAGTACTTC. The entire variable domain, with the rest obtained from reference TRBV5-5 and TRBJ2-7, is as follows: DAGVTQSPTHLIKTRGQQVTLRCSPISGHKSVSWYQQVLGQGPQFIFQYYEKEERGRGNFPDRFSARQFPNYSSELNVNALLLGDSALYLCASSPEPGLDYEQYFGPGTRLTVT.